The T cell receptor beta chain described here comes from a study of early T cells in non-severe SARS-CoV-2 infection (dated by TCRdb to 2020 to 2022). At the level of the whole study: Because TCR sequencing relied on bulk RNA taken from unsorted whole blood, pairing of alpha and beta chains was not possible.

A case-control design nested within a healthcare worker cohort in London, UK, was used, with weekly nasopharyngeal swab PCR tests and blood sampling performed. Healthcare workers were recruited during the week of the UK lockdown, between 23 and 31 March 2020, and followed weekly for up to roughly 16 weeks. CDR1 MNHEY and CDR2 SMNVEV are derived from the germline V gene (reference sequence). CDR3 length: 14 amino acids, cysteine to phenylalanine. CDR3 DNA is the only sequence kept; it has 42 bases, read in frame from the first base. The junction carries 7 bases between V and J, which are trimmed by 5 bases and 0 bases respectively. This clonotype has more than one count but fewer than ten. Its antigen has not been determined. No clone much larger than this one lies a single base away; base qualities are absent. The study at large found these results: VDJdb matching was skewed toward anti-spike CD8 responses, so virus-specific expansions were likely underestimated and private and CD4 specificities were missed.

Library method: 5' RACE. These reads were obtained on a NextSeq 500. Unique molecular identifiers were attached to individual cDNA molecules in the TCR library protocol so that sequencing error and PCR bias could be corrected. Both TCR alpha and beta chains were sequenced, and tight co-correlation was observed between alpha and beta sequence abundances in each sample. In the original analysis: Decombinator V4 was used to annotate TCR sequences for V gene, J gene and CDR3. TCRs were defined as expanded if a significant change between any two time points was detected under a Poisson model with p below 0.0001. TCR abundances were normalised to the total number of TCRs sequenced per sample and expressed as counts per million. TRAV1-2 paired with TRAJ12, TRAJ20 or TRAJ33 defined MAIT TCRs, while TRAV10 paired with TRAJ18 defined iNKT TCRs. A search of VDJdb, accessed on 1 November 2021, was run for TCRs annotated to CMV, EBV and SARS-CoV-2, with TCRs annotated for multiple antigens excluded. Through fastp at Q25 and MiXCR, TCRdb rebuilt clones from the public reads, retaining in-frame beta chains. Under each unique CDR3 protein, matching rows form one entry showing the most common genes and DNA. TCRdb, not the authors, supplied the V and J calls. The sample table contains 100,000 to 140,000 distinct CDR3 sequences; only one count was recorded for over 8.5% of them. The top ten clones comprise around 8% of the sample.

Source material: whole blood. Recombination joined TRBV27 with TRBJ2-2; there is no confident call for the D gene. This receptor was identified in an adult who was a healthcare worker with PCR-confirmed SARS-CoV-2 infection or an uninfected control (not recorded which). In nucleotides, the sequence is TGTGCCAGCAGTCTACTGTCGAACACCGGGGAGCTGTTTTTT. Its amino acids are CASSLLSNTGELFF.